The 23 T cell receptor beta chains below all came from one sample that was sequenced in a study of T cell responses to AZD1222 COVID-19 vaccine. Some clones are missing from TCRdb's copy, which holds only in-frame ones; the method was immunoSEQ multiplex PCR. Seen here are about 150,000 clones, 88% observed once, and the top ten hold less than 2.5%. The input for sequencing was peripheral blood, taken on day 0 of AZD1222 vaccination. The receptors derive from an adult in good health.

This sequence joins TRBV29-1 and TRBJ1-5, with a possible D match to TRBD1 (6 bases). CDR1 and CDR2 (germline): SQVTM, ANQGSEA. V was shortened by 6 bases and J by 1 base, with 10 bases between the two germline ends. CDR3 size: 13 residues. CDR3 in DNA: TGCAGCGTGGTAACAGGGAGCAATCAGCCCCAGCATTTT. Amino acids: CSVVTGSNQPQHF.

The chain carries TRBV28 and TRBJ1-2; D gene unclear. V gave up 4 bases and J gave up 8 bases, with 20 bases separating them. CDR1 and CDR2 (germline): MDHEN, SYDVKM. The CDR3 loop spans 15 amino acids. The CDR3 bases are TGTGCCAGCAGTTATCCTACCAATGTGAGAGGAGGCTACACCTTC. Residues: CASSYPTNVRGGYTF.

The CDR3 region is CASSFTGDTEAFF. DNA for the CDR3: TGTGCCAGCAGTTTTACAGGGGACACTGAAGCTTTCTTT. This chain connects TRBV6-4 to TRBJ1-1; 7 positions agree with TRBD1. Germline trimming cut 5 bases from V and 3 bases from J; bases unmatched to any gene: 3. This CDR3 has 13 amino acids. CDR1 is MRHNA and CDR2 is SNTAGT in the germline V gene.

The V call is TRBV19, the J call TRBJ2-3; 7 bases fit TRBD1. The CDR3 has 16 amino acids. The V and J ends lost 3 bases and 1 base, in that order; junction bases with no gene match: 7. Germline CDR1 and CDR2: LNHDA and SQIVND (reference sequence). CDR3 protein: CASSILQGSGTDTQYF. The CDR3 DNA sequence: TGTGCCAGTAGTATCCTACAGGGGAGCGGCACAGATACGCAGTATTTT.

This chain uses TRBV28 with TRBJ2-7, with 7 bases matching TRBD2. The CDR3 sequence is 15 residues long. CDR1 and CDR2 from the germline V gene are MDHEN and SYDVKM. V was pared by 5 bases and J by 3 bases, with 10 bases of the junction left unmatched. CDR3 nucleotides: TGTGCCAGCAGTCCGGCCGGGACTAACCTCTACGAGCAGTACTTC. Its protein product is CASSPAGTNLYEQYF.

This chain connects TRBV28 to TRBJ2-7; TRBD1 aligns across 7 bases. This CDR3 comprises 14 residues. Trimming at V came to 0 bases and at J to 3 bases, leaving 2 bases not matched to a gene. Germline loops: CDR1 MDHEN, CDR2 SYDVKM. The CDR3 sequence is CASSLWGQYYEQYF. The CDR3 DNA sequence: TGTGCCAGCAGTTTATGGGGACAGTACTACGAGCAGTACTTC.

The chain is built from TRBV6-6 and TRBJ1-1; weak D call: TRBD1 (5 bases). The CDR3 is 13 amino acids. Trimming shortened V by 8 bases and J by 5 bases, and 15 bases separated the two germline ends. Germline V lookup: CDR1 MNHNY, CDR2 SVGAGI (reference sequence). CDR3 residues: CASGGGGQTEAFF. As DNA, the CDR3 is TGTGCCAGCGGCGGGGGAGGACAAACTGAAGCTTTCTTT.

The chain uses TRBV6-5 and TRBJ2-7, with D possibly TRBD2 on 5 matching bases. This CDR3 is built from 14 residues. Looked up from germline, CDR1 is MNHEY and CDR2 is SVGAGI. V dropped 7 bases and J dropped 2 bases, with 15 bases sitting between them. The CDR3 bases are TGTGCCAGCACCCGGGCACTAGATCCCTACGAGCAGTACTTC. Its translation is CASTRALDPYEQYF.

The chain recombines TRBV9 with TRBJ1-3, with D possibly being TRBD1 (5 bases). The CDR3 extends over 18 amino acids. The V end was cut by 1 base, the J end by 4 bases, with 21 bases between. Germline V gives CDR1 SGDLS, CDR2 YYNGEE. The CDR3 sequence is CASSVSPGAGRWGNTIYF. The CDR3 coding sequence is TGTGCCAGCAGCGTATCGCCCGGGGCAGGGAGGTGGGGAAACACCATATATTTT.

The rearrangement uses TRBV11-3 and TRBJ2-1; TRBD2 agrees at 11 bases. V was pared by 5 bases and J by 6 bases, with 9 bases of the junction left unmatched. CDR1 is SGHNT and CDR2 is YENEEA in the germline V gene. CDR3 length equals 16 residues. The CDR3 sequence is CASSLFLAGGLNEQFF. Here the CDR3 DNA reads TGTGCCAGCAGCCTTTTTCTAGCGGGAGGTCTCAATGAGCAGTTCTTC.

This chain joins TRBV7-8 and TRBJ2-2; no clear D gene. The CDR3 is 13 amino acids. The germline V and J ends were trimmed by 3 bases and 4 bases, with 6 bases remaining between them. CDR1 SGHVS and CDR2 FQNEAQ come from the germline V gene. The CDR3 reads CASSFLGTGELFF. CDR3 DNA sequence: TGTGCCAGCAGCTTCCTGGGCACCGGGGAGCTGTTTTTT.

This clone was observed a handful of times. This sequence joins TRBV10-3 and TRBJ2-7, with 10 bases that match TRBD2. The CDR3 is 13 amino acids. Per germline, CDR1 ENHRY and CDR2 SYGVKD. Trimming cost V 10 bases and J 7 bases; bases outside gene matches: 10. CDR3 coding DNA: TGTGCCACATGGGCTAGCGGGAGTTGGGAGCAGTACTTC. Amino acid sequence: CATWASGSWEQYF.

The chain links TRBV28 to TRBJ1-2; D not resolved. This CDR3 contains 15 residues. Germline CDR1 and CDR2: MDHEN and SYDVKM. The V end was cut by 2 bases, the J end by 2 bases, with 12 bases between. CDR3 sequence (DNA): TGTGCCAGCAGTTTAACCGGGGATGGAAACTATGGCTACACCTTC. Amino acid sequence: CASSLTGDGNYGYTF.

V gene TRBV13 combines with J gene TRBJ1-4, with 9 bases lining up with TRBD1. This CDR3 has 15 residues. Germline V gene sequence: CDR1 PRHDT, CDR2 FYEKMQ (reference sequence). Trimming removed 5 bases from V and 4 bases from J; junction bases left unmatched: 5. Here the CDR3 DNA reads TGTGCCAGCAGCGAATCGGGACAGGGTAATGAAAAACTGTTTTTT. The encoded protein is CASSESGQGNEKLFF.

CDR3 in amino acids: CASSSGTMESAFF. The CDR3 DNA reads as TGTGCCAGCAGCTCCGGGACAATGGAGTCGGCTTTCTTT. The V and J genes are TRBV5-5 and TRBJ1-1; D possibly corresponds to TRBD1 (6 bases). CDR3 length: 13 residues. V lost 3 bases and J 11 bases, leaving 17 bases between the germline ends. The germline gives CDR1 SGHKS, CDR2 YYEKEE (reference sequence).

This clone was counted a few times. This chain links TRBV6-1 with TRBJ1-1; D gene ambiguous. V dropped 1 base and J dropped 6 bases, with 9 bases sitting between them. The CDR3 runs to 13 residues. Germline CDR1 MNHNS, CDR2 SASEGT. CDR3 DNA sequence: TGTGCCAGCAGTGAAGGTGTTACCGCTGAAGCTTTCTTT. Protein sequence: CASSEGVTAEAFF.

The rearrangement links TRBV12-3 or TRBV12-4 to TRBJ2-7; 10 nucleotides agree with TRBD2. V gave up 6 bases and J gave up 4 bases; unmatched junction bases: 3. There are 13 residues in the CDR3. Here the CDR3 DNA reads TGTGCCAGCAGCCCGACTAGCGGGTACGAGCAGTACTTC. Protein product: CASSPTSGYEQYF.

The genes are TRBV21-1 and TRBJ2-7; the table names TRBD2, a call not compared with the DNA. TRBV21-1 is noted as a pseudogene. CDR3 length: 12 residues. The chain's CDR3 is CASSKGGAEQYF. The CDR3 coding sequence is TGTGCCAGCAGCAAAGGCGGAGCCGAGCAGTACTTC.

This chain uses TRBV11-1 with TRBJ1-3; D is ambiguous. V was trimmed by 3 bases and J by 0 bases, leaving 12 bases between them. Germline V gene sequence: CDR1 SGHAT, CDR2 FQDESV (reference sequence). The CDR3 has 16 residues. The DNA for the CDR3 is TGTGCCAGCAGCTTGGTGACTGCTGGCTCTGGAAACACCATATATTTT. This codes for CASSLVTAGSGNTIYF.

The genes are TRBV27 and TRBJ1-5, with 8 bases identical to TRBD1. This CDR3 has 15 residues. With V trimmed by 5 bases and J by 6 bases, 9 bases remained unmatched. The V gene's germline CDR1 is MNHEY and CDR2 SMNVEV (reference sequence). The CDR3 sequence is CASSPGQGLGQPQHF. CDR3 coding DNA: TGTGCCAGCAGTCCCGGACAGGGCCTCGGTCAGCCCCAGCATTTT.

This chain joins TRBV5-1 and TRBJ2-2; tentatively, D is TRBD1 (6 bases). The V gene lost 6 bases and the J gene lost 8 bases, with 17 bases spanning the gap. Germline loops: CDR1 SGHRS, CDR2 YFSETQ. This CDR3 comprises 14 residues. DNA for the CDR3: TGCGCCAGCAACACAGGGTCTGGCGGTGGGGAGCTGTTTTTT. It encodes CASNTGSGGGELFF.

The CDR3 here is CASSYSGRAPQPQHF. For the CDR3, the DNA is TGTGCCAGCAGTTACTCCGGTCGGGCTCCGCAGCCCCAGCATTTT. This chain joins TRBV6-2 or TRBV6-3 and TRBJ1-5, with D unclear. V gave up 0 bases and J gave up 7 bases, with 13 bases separating them. The CDR3 length is 15 residues. In germline, CDR1 is MNHEY, CDR2 SVGEGT.

This clone has a handful of counts. The genes are TRBV25-1 and TRBJ1-3; D is possibly TRBD1 (6 bases). V lost 2 bases to trimming and J lost 0 bases, with 8 bases between them. Germline CDR1 reads MGHDK; CDR2 reads SYGVNS. This CDR3 comprises 15 residues. CDR3 sequence reads: CASSEQGYSGNTIYF. In DNA form, the CDR3 reads TGTGCCAGCAGTGAACAGGGGTACTCTGGAAACACCATATATTTT.